This T cell receptor (beta chain) was retrieved from a study of shared clonotypes between healthy human individuals (dated by TCRdb to 2019 to 2021). With regard to the full study: The cohort included three men and a couple of women between 18 and 49 years of age. The study deeply sequenced blood TCR repertoires of about five healthy adults to estimate repertoire size and the extent of clonotype sharing between individuals. Between about 0.8 and 9 billion PBMCs per donor were obtained by leukapheresis. For each donor, three plates each were used for CD4 naive and CD4 memory, two plates were used for CD8 naive, and one plate was used for CD8 memory. Libraries were prepared and TCR repertoires were sequenced by different laboratories using diverse techniques, in order to increase sequencing depth and limit assay-specific biases.

Using the deep immunoSEQ assay, TCR CDR3 regions were amplified from genomic DNA by multiplex PCR. Extracted genomic DNA from each cell subset was distributed evenly across all wells of several immunoSEQ 96-well plates, and each plate was treated as a replicate. Each replicate PCR for sorted subsets received 150 to 250 ng genomic DNA, equal to roughly 33,000 T cell genomes. The purified libraries were quantified using a Qubit 3.0 fluorometer, sized with a Bioanalyzer 2100, and then quantified again using the KAPA Library Quantification kit. Each immunoSEQ 96-well plate was sequenced on its own single-read 150-cycle Illumina NextSeq 550 flow cell. From the authors' description of their analysis: Because the immunoSEQ output included only junctional sequences and no quality scores, the filtering could not be the same as the filtering used for full-length reads. Sequences were annotated with PyIR, a Python wrapper for IgBLAST v1.9, and V/J genes and CDR3 were assigned using IMGT germline references. Any read was removed if the V/J assignment was weak (E-value above 1e-6), the CDR3 was missing, or the read contained stop codons, out-of-frame junctions, or ambiguous translated residues. A V3J clonotype was defined by an identical inferred V gene, J gene, and CDR3 amino acid sequence. To compute the percentage overlap between repertoires, the number of shared unique clonotypes was divided by the size of the smaller repertoire. Three approaches were used to assess repertoire richness: RTK rarefaction, the Chao1 estimator, and Recon v2.1 estimates of unobserved clonotypes. For all TCRbeta clonotypes obtained by the gDNA method from several donors, generation probabilities were computed with OLGA. Here the immuneACCESS table is served through TCRdb, limited to in-frame sequences with V and J called. Missing clones are a known gap in these copies; in checked studies unresolved V genes cover under half, and the rest lacks a known reason. The V and J calls and the clone size are those of that table, but D and trimming were determined from the DNA. Recorded for this sample are some 740,000 clones; 80% to 95% of them occurred a single time. The top ten hold nearly 25% of the sample.

CD8 naive samples were CD45RO-negative cells positively selected for CCR7, giving a CD45RA+CCR7+ population that excluded TemRA cells. The donors were healthy, HIV-negative adults with no recently reported acute infections or vaccinations. Every donor was a Caucasian adult residing in Nashville, Tennessee, USA. Blood was collected by leukapheresis, and PBMCs were isolated by Ficoll-Histopaque density gradient centrifugation and then cryopreserved in liquid nitrogen vapor phase. Purity and quantity of every magnetically sorted T cell population were checked by analytical flow cytometry. Each sorted fraction had its genomic DNA isolated and then quantified by UV absorbance on a Nanodrop 2000c. As for this clone: Its antigen is unknown. Per-base quality was not reported, and no clone a single base away is much larger than it.

Overall study results and their limits: Naive subsets generally had larger estimated clonotype richness than memory subsets did. Pairwise subsampling indicated that sequencing depth was expected to affect the degree of clonotype sharing among donors. Sampling was restricted to blood, and TCR repertoires in tissue are likely to differ from TCR repertoires in blood. Rarefaction of sorted-subset datasets indicated incomplete sequencing despite the large sequencing depth. Across a handful of donors, roughly 5.4% of naive CD4, approximately 4% of naive CD8, about 2% of memory CD4, and approximately 0.42% of memory CD8 clonotypes were shared. Compared with non-shared clonotypes, clonotypes shared by all four sorted-subset donors had higher generation probabilities. Because the study included only a small number of donors, the genetic and exposure-history diversity represented was limited.

V is clipped by 0 bases and J by 2 bases, and the sequence between their germline boundaries is 11 bases long. Reading the germline V gene gives CDR1 MNHNS and CDR2 SASEGT. The CDR3 covers 15 residues, taking in both the cysteine and the phenylalanine. Of the read, only the CDR3 DNA is kept; its 45 bases are in frame from base 1. Sequenced sample: naive CD8+ T cells sorted from blood. The cell subset or site label for this specimen denotes: CD45RA+CCR7+. Rearrangement joined TRBV6-1 to TRBJ2-7; the D segment cannot be called with confidence. This sequence originates from a young man in good health. This receptor has the CDR3 CASSEAERLAYEQYF. The DNA sequence follows: TGTGCCAGCAGTGAAGCGGAGAGGCTAGCCTACGAGCAGTACTTC.